These 27 T cell receptor beta chains were all obtained from the same sample, sequenced in a study of beta chain features in type 1 diabetes. The entirety of the isolated RNA underwent reverse transcription, so expressed TCRB transcripts were sequenced. Sequenced by immunoSEQ multiplex PCR; TCRdb stores in-frame clones only, minus some. The top ten hold about 0.018% of the sample, which has a few hundred thousand clones, approximately 12% seen once. Sequences were obtained from naive CD4+ T cells from blood. These receptors originate from a man aged 18 to 30 in good health.

The chain links TRBV6-6 to TRBJ2-5, with 13 nucleotides matching TRBD2. CDR3 length equals 16 residues. CDR1 and CDR2 from the germline V gene are MNHNY and SVGAGI (reference sequence). Germline trimming cut 6 bases from V and 7 bases from J; bases unmatched to any gene: 11. CDR3 loop: CASRDWTSGRSRTQYF. In nucleotides, the CDR3 is TGTGCCAGCAGAGATTGGACTAGCGGGAGAAGTCGGACCCAGTACTTC.

J is TRBJ1-4 and V is TRBV29-1, with TRBD1 as a possible D gene (5 bases). Trimming pared 5 bases from V and 0 bases from J, leaving 13 bases between. This CDR3 has 15 amino acids. Germline CDR1 SQVTM, CDR2 ANQGSEA. In DNA, the CDR3 is TGCAGCGTTCGGGGGTTCGATGCAACTAATGAAAAACTGTTTTTT. This sequence encodes CSVRGFDATNEKLFF.

The chain couples TRBV4-2 to TRBJ2-5, with 7 bases lining up with TRBD2. Trimming at V came to 3 bases and at J to 2 bases, leaving 9 bases not matched to a gene. This CDR3 spans 16 amino acids. Germline values: CDR1 LGHNA, CDR2 YNFKEQ. The CDR3 here is CASSHALGTTQETQYF. The CDR3 DNA is TGTGCCAGCAGCCACGCCTTAGGGACTACACAAGAGACCCAGTACTTC.

The rearrangement uses TRBV9 and TRBJ1-4, with 7 positions matching TRBD1. The CDR3 spans 14 residues. Looked up from germline, CDR1 is SGDLS and CDR2 is YYNGEE. With V trimmed by 7 bases and J by 8 bases, 11 bases remained unmatched. The CDR3 protein is CASDRQGLREKLFF. CDR3 nucleotide sequence: TGTGCCAGCGACCGACAGGGCCTACGGGAAAAACTGTTTTTT.

This clone was counted between two and nine times. This chain links TRBV9 with TRBJ2-5; 9 nucleotides align to TRBD1. Germline CDR1 reads SGDLS; CDR2 reads YYNGEE. V lost 2 bases to trimming and J lost 5 bases; unmatched junction nucleotides: 13. The CDR3 length is 17 residues. CDR3 sequence reads: CASSVMGQGQAGETQYF. The DNA of the CDR3 is TGTGCCAGCAGCGTGATGGGACAGGGTCAGGCAGGGGAGACCCAGTACTTC.

This chain uses TRBV7-7 with TRBJ1-1; TRBD1 matches 8 bases. In germline, CDR1 is SSHAT, CDR2 FNYEAQ (reference sequence). After removal of 1 base from V and 7 bases from J, the junction contained 14 bases not matched to a gene. This CDR3 has 17 residues. DNA for the CDR3: TGTGCCAGCAGCTTAGTTTCCAGGCAGGGGGCCGGGAGTGAAGCTTTCTTT. Residues: CASSLVSRQGAGSEAFF.

The chain is built from TRBV7-9 and TRBJ2-7; 9 nucleotides align to TRBD1. Germline V gives CDR1 SEHNR, CDR2 FQNEAQ (reference sequence). The length of the CDR3 is 15 residues. V shed 7 bases and J 0 bases; nucleotides not matched to a gene: 7. The CDR3, as DNA: TGTGCCAGCACCAATCTGGACAGGGGCTCCTACGAGCAGTACTTC. It is translated as CASTNLDRGSYEQYF.

The chain employs TRBV4-2 and TRBJ1-1, with D uncertain. Deletions cut 0 bases from V and 11 bases from J, with 13 bases between. CDR1 is LGHNA and CDR2 is YNFKEQ in the germline V gene. The CDR3 is 13 residues long. The CDR3 here is CASSQDQEAVAFF. CDR3 DNA sequence: TGTGCCAGCAGCCAAGATCAGGAGGCGGTGGCTTTCTTT.

The chain has TRBV10-3 and TRBJ2-1, with D tentatively TRBD1 (6 bases). This CDR3 comprises 13 residues. Germline-derived CDR1 and CDR2 are ENHRY and SYGVKD. The V end was cut by 2 bases, the J end by 8 bases, with 10 bases between. CDR3 in amino acids: CAISEQGHYEQFF. In nucleotides, the CDR3 is TGTGCCATCAGTGAGCAGGGACATTATGAGCAGTTCTTC.

This clone occurred a few times. The J gene is TRBJ2-1, the V gene TRBV6-5; a possible D gene is TRBD1 (5 bases). Per the germline V gene, CDR1 is MNHEY and CDR2 is SVGAGI. The CDR3 runs to 12 residues. V lost 5 bases and J 10 bases, leaving 12 bases between the germline ends. DNA for the CDR3: TGTGCCAGCAGTACGACAGCTAAGGAGCAGTTCTTC. Encoded protein: CASSTTAKEQFF.

In DNA form, the CDR3 reads TGCGCCAGCAGCCGAGTAGCGGGGAACCCCCAAGAGACCCAGTACTTC. As protein: CASSRVAGNPQETQYF. V usage is TRBV4-1 and J usage is TRBJ2-5; 8 bases match TRBD2. Germline V gene sequence: CDR1 MGHRA, CDR2 YSYEKL. V trimming: 4 bases; J trimming: 1 base; junction bases outside the gene matches: 8. The CDR3 is made up of 16 amino acids.

The chain uses TRBV19 and TRBJ2-7; D perhaps matches TRBD1 (5 bases). The V gene lost 2 bases and the J gene lost 3 bases, with 8 bases spanning the gap. Germline V gene lookup returns CDR1 LNHDA and CDR2 SQIVND (reference sequence). The CDR3 is 13 residues long. In nucleotides, the CDR3 is TGTGCCAGTAGTATATGCAGGGTCTACGAGCAGTACTTC. Translating gives CASSICRVYEQYF.

There are a few counts of this clone. CDR3: CASSVGTGVIYKSYGYTF. CDR3 DNA sequence: TGTGCCAGCAGCGTAGGGACAGGGGTCATCTATAAGAGCTATGGCTACACCTTC. The chain carries TRBV9 and TRBJ1-2, with TRBD1 identical over 9 bases. V shed 0 bases, J shed 4 bases, and the junction held 13 bases outside the gene matches. This CDR3 comprises 18 residues. The germline gives CDR1 SGDLS, CDR2 YYNGEE. Full variable domain (remainder filled in from reference TRBV9 and TRBJ1-2): DSGVTQTPKHLITATGQRVTLRCSPRSGDLSVYWYQQSLDQGLQFLIQYYNGEERAKGNILERFSAQQFPDLHSELNLSSLELGDSALYFCASSVGTGVIYKSYGYTFGSGTRLTVV.

This clone came up a few times. This chain links TRBV15 with TRBJ1-4; 9 nucleotides agree with TRBD1. CDR3 length: 15 residues. Germline CDR1 reads LNHNV; CDR2 reads YYDKDF (reference sequence). With V trimmed by 4 bases and J by 10 bases, 10 bases remained unmatched. CDR3 bases: TGTGCCACCAGCACCTTGGAAAGACAGGGGGGAAAACTGTTTTTT. Amino acids: CATSTLERQGGKLFF. Full variable domain (remainder filled in from reference TRBV15 and TRBJ1-4): DAMVIQNPRYQVTQFGKPVTLSCSQTLNHNVMYWYQQKSSQAPKLLFHYYDKDFNNEADTPDNFQSRRPNTSFCFLDIRSPGLGDTAMYLCATSTLERQGGKLFFGSGTQLSVL.

The V and J genes are TRBV7-2 and TRBJ2-1; 10 nucleotides match TRBD2. The CDR3 length is 15 residues. Germline CDR1 is SGHTA and CDR2 is FQGNSA. V was pared by 8 bases and J by 7 bases, with 11 bases of the junction left unmatched. The CDR3: CASLLGTSAGNEQFF. DNA of the CDR3: TGTGCCAGCCTCCTCGGGACTAGCGCTGGAAATGAGCAGTTCTTC.

This chain joins TRBV28 and TRBJ1-2; 7 positions match TRBD1. Losses at the gene ends were 1 base for V and 7 bases for J; bases not matched to a gene: 6. Germline V gene sequence: CDR1 MDHEN, CDR2 SYDVKM. This CDR3 has 14 amino acids. The CDR3 reads CASSLSLTGPGYTF. The CDR3 region has the DNA TGTGCCAGCAGTTTATCCCTGACAGGGCCTGGCTACACCTTC.

This chain joins TRBV28 and TRBJ2-1; 7 positions agree with TRBD1. The V and J ends lost 6 bases and 5 bases, in that order; junction bases with no gene match: 13. The CDR3 has 16 residues. CDR1 and CDR2 (germline): MDHEN, SYDVKM. This CDR3 reads CASSSVTGTANNEQFF. The CDR3 nucleotides are TGTGCCAGCAGCTCCGTAACCGGGACAGCTAACAATGAGCAGTTCTTC. Drawing the rest from reference TRBV28 and TRBJ2-1, the complete variable domain is DVKVTQSSRYLVKRTGEKVFLECVQDMDHENMFWYRQDPGLGLRLIYFSYDVKMKEKGDIPEGYSVSREKKERFSLILESASTNQTSMYLCASSSVTGTANNEQFFGPGTRLTVL.

This chain links TRBV30 with TRBJ1-1, with TRBD1 matching 8 bases. CDR3 length equals 14 residues. The ends lost 4 bases at V and 2 bases at J; junction bases unmatched: 6. The germline CDR1 and CDR2 sequences are GTSNPN and SVGIG (reference sequence). The CDR3 coding sequence is TGTGCCTGGAATTTCAGGGGGCCCAACACTGAAGCTTTCTTT. Amino acids: CAWNFRGPNTEAFF.

This clone turned up a few times. The chain has TRBV4-1 and TRBJ2-3, with 7 bases that match TRBD2. There are 15 residues in the CDR3. The V gene's germline CDR1 is MGHRA and CDR2 YSYEKL. The ends lost 1 base at V and 3 bases at J; junction bases unmatched: 4. This CDR3 reads CASSQVGGGTDTQYF. The CDR3 DNA follows: TGCGCCAGCAGCCAAGTTGGGGGGGGGACAGATACGCAGTATTTT.

This clone was observed a few times. V and J are TRBV9 and TRBJ2-2; 7 positions agree with TRBD2. Germline-derived CDR1 and CDR2 are SGDLS and YYNGEE. The CDR3 contains 14 residues. Germline trimming cut 4 bases from V and 6 bases from J; bases unmatched to any gene: 6. The chain's CDR3 is CASSPSGLAGELFF. CDR3 nucleotide sequence: TGTGCCAGCAGCCCTTCAGGACTAGCCGGGGAGCTGTTTTTT.

The chain has TRBV7-9 and TRBJ2-2; possibly TRBD1 for D (6 bases). The germline V and J ends were trimmed by 4 bases and 6 bases, with 9 bases remaining between them. This CDR3 spans 13 amino acids. CDR1 and CDR2 (germline): SEHNR, FQNEAQ (reference sequence). The CDR3: CASSSQGSGELFF. In DNA form, the CDR3 reads TGTGCCAGCAGCTCACAGGGATCCGGGGAGCTGTTTTTT.

In this sample, this clone turned up a few times. V gene TRBV4-1 combines with J gene TRBJ2-7; 8 positions match TRBD1. CDR1 and CDR2 from the germline V gene are MGHRA and YSYEKL. V was pared by 7 bases and J by 5 bases, with 19 bases of the junction left unmatched. The CDR3 has 17 amino acids. This CDR3 reads CASTATTGVDLVHEQYF. CDR3 sequence (DNA): TGCGCCAGCACCGCGACGACAGGGGTCGATCTGGTCCACGAGCAGTACTTC.

V is TRBV9 and J is TRBJ2-3; TRBD1 agrees at 8 bases. Germline V lookup: CDR1 SGDLS, CDR2 YYNGEE. With 2 bases clipped from V and 2 bases from J, the junction kept 7 bases outside the gene matches. The CDR3 length is 16 residues. The CDR3 here is CASSVLRDRYTDTQYF. Written as DNA, the CDR3 is TGTGCCAGCAGCGTCCTCCGGGACAGGTACACAGATACGCAGTATTTT.

The CDR3 coding sequence is TGCGCCAGCAGCTTAGCGGGCCTGGGTGGAGAGACCCAGTACTTC. This translates into CASSLAGLGGETQYF. The chain uses TRBV5-1 and TRBJ2-5; the D gene is possibly TRBD2 (6 bases). This CDR3 spans 15 amino acids. Per the germline V gene, CDR1 is SGHRS and CDR2 is YFSETQ. Trimming shortened V by 2 bases and J by 4 bases, and 15 bases separated the two germline ends.

The chain links TRBV29-1 to TRBJ2-3, with 9 bases aligning to TRBD2. The germline V gene has CDR1 SQVTM and CDR2 ANQGSEA. V lost 7 bases to trimming and J lost 5 bases; unmatched junction nucleotides: 7. The CDR3 is made up of 13 amino acids. CDR3 nucleotide sequence: TGCAGCGCCGCGGGGGGGCCGATAGATACGCAGTATTTT. Amino acids: CSAAGGPIDTQYF.

The V and J genes are TRBV7-3 and TRBJ2-3, with TRBD1 matching 9 bases. J was trimmed by 0 bases and V by 6 bases; bases with no gene match: 7. Germline V gene sequence: CDR1 SGHTA, CDR2 FQGTGA. The CDR3 totals 16 residues. This chain's CDR3 is CASSKTGGLSTDTQYF. The CDR3 DNA is TGTGCCAGCAGTAAAACAGGGGGCCTGAGCACAGATACGCAGTATTTT.

The chain links TRBV6-1 to TRBJ1-5; D is uncertain. The CDR3 sequence is 13 residues long. Germline CDR1 is MNHNS and CDR2 is SASEGT. V lost 3 bases and J lost 7, with 10 bases in between. CDR3: CASSEEGQQPQHF. CDR3 DNA sequence: TGTGCCAGCAGTGAGGAGGGCCAACAGCCCCAGCATTTT.